This TCR beta chain was sequenced in a study of somatic mutations in cytotoxic T cells in rheumatoid arthritis. Study conclusions and caveats: Exceedance of 20% of CD8+ cells by the largest CD8+ clone occurred in about an eighth of the roughly 65 patients. Among rheumatoid arthritis patients and age-matched healthy controls, CD8+ T-cell clonality was not significantly different. TRBV07 showed slight underrepresentation in rheumatoid arthritis patients, unadjusted for multiple comparisons. Within the rheumatoid arthritis patients, CD8+ clonality went up as age increased (Spearman r of about 0.49). The same was not true of the healthy controls.

A note on this clone: What it recognizes is unknown.

The protocol was immunoSEQ multiplex PCR, while the TCRdb copy is restricted to in-frame clones and leaves out a portion. The profile shows about 14,000 clones, under 80% of them singletons. Germline V gives CDR1 PRHDT, CDR2 FYEKMQ (reference sequence). V trimming: 5 bases; J trimming: 2 bases; junction bases outside the gene matches: 3. This CDR3 is built from 14 residues. The sequenced material came from CD8+ T cells sorted from blood. V usage is TRBV13 and J usage is TRBJ1-1; TRBD1 agrees at 9 bases. The origin of this receptor is an adult with rheumatoid arthritis. This CDR3 reads CASSPTGGNTEAFF. In DNA form, the CDR3 reads TGTGCCAGCAGCCCTACAGGGGGCAACACTGAAGCTTTCTTT.